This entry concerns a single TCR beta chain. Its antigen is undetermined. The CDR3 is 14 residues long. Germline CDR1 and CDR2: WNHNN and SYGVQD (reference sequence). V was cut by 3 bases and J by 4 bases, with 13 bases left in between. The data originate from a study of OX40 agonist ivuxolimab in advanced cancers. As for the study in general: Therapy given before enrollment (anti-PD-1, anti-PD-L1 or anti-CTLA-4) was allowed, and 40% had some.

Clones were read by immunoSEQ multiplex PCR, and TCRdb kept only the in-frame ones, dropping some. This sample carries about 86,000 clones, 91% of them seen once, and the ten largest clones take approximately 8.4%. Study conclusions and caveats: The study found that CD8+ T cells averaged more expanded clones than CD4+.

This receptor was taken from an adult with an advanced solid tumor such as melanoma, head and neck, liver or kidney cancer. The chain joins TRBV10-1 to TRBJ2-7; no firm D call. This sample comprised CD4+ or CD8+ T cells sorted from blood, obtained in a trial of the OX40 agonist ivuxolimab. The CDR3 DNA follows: TGCGCCAGCAGTGATGGTAGCTCCCCATACGAGCAGTACTTC. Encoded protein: CASSDGSSPYEQYF.